This T cell receptor beta chain came from a study of blood T cell repertoires in COVID-19. On the study more broadly: Sample material is recorded as cDNA or gDNA derived from T cells, B-cell-depleted T cells, or PBMCs.

Clinical history reported by participants formed the basis on which cohorts were assigned. From germline, CDR1 is SGHRS and CDR2 YFSETQ. After removal of 1 base from V and 5 bases from J, the junction contained 7 bases not matched to a gene. This CDR3 has 15 residues. Clones were read by immunoSEQ multiplex PCR, and TCRdb kept only the in-frame ones, dropping some. The repertoire consists of 150,000 to 200,000 clones, with roughly 83% occurring once and the leading ten covering under 15%. The source material was PBMCs or T cells enriched from blood (not recorded which). This clonotype was obtained from a woman aged 60-75 years who had recovered from COVID-19. This chain uses TRBV5-1 with TRBJ2-5; TRBD2 aligns across 8 bases. In nucleotides, the CDR3 is TGCGCCAGCAGCTTGAACGGGGGGGCCAGGGAGACCCAGTACTTC. This translates into CASSLNGGARETQYF.